The 8 T cell receptor beta chains in this list originate from one sample, sequenced in a study of control samples from healthy donors and cancer patients. The assay was immunoSEQ multiplex PCR, and TCRdb's table has in-frame clones only and misses some. The sample gives roughly 100,000 clones, roughly 88% of which show up once; roughly 15% is in the top ten. What was sequenced was blood. These receptors were obtained from a man aged 25 to 40 in good health.

The chain carries TRBV30 and TRBJ2-3; D is undetermined. The V gene lost 0 bases and the J gene lost 6 bases, with 7 bases spanning the gap. Germline V lookup: CDR1 GTSNPN, CDR2 SVGIG (reference sequence). The CDR3 is made up of 12 amino acids. CDR3 nucleotide sequence: TGTGCCTGGAGTGTCGTAGTGGATACGCAGTATTTT. It specifies CAWSVVVDTQYF.

This clone appeared a few times. V is TRBV3-1 (or the pseudogene TRBV3-2) and J is TRBJ1-6; perhaps TRBD1 as D (5 bases). The CDR3 length is 16 residues. Germline V CDR1 and CDR2: LGHDT, YNNKEL (reference sequence). V was clipped by 1 base and J by 9 bases, with 16 bases between them. The chain's CDR3 is CASSQGRALGGSPLHF. CDR3 coding DNA: TGTGCCAGCAGCCAAGGCCGAGCACTCGGGGGTTCACCCCTCCACTTT.

This clone has a single count. The V call is TRBV6-5, the J call TRBJ1-5, with D possibly matching TRBD1 (6 bases). The CDR3 contains 16 residues. The V end was cut by 0 bases, the J end by 2 bases, with 11 bases between. Germline loops: CDR1 MNHEY, CDR2 SVGAGI. This CDR3 reads CASSYSFRGGNQPQHF. CDR3 nucleotide sequence: TGTGCCAGCAGTTACTCGTTCAGGGGTGGCAATCAGCCCCAGCATTTT.

This clone showed up just once. Compared with germline, one end of the junction differs, possibly owing to a read error. The V call is TRBV15, the J call TRBJ1-4; D unresolved. Germline loops: CDR1 LNHNV, CDR2 YYDKDF (reference sequence). The CDR3 extends over 16 amino acids. CDR3 sequence reads: CAISRDPSATNEKLFF. The DNA of the CDR3 is TGTGCCATCAGCAGAGACCCCAGTGCAACTAATGAAAAACTGTTTTTT.

The genes are TRBV7-2 and TRBJ2-1; D not certain. Between the trimmed V and J ends, which lost 5 bases and 3 bases, there was a span of 14 bases. Germline V gives CDR1 SGHTA, CDR2 FQGNSA. The CDR3 has 15 residues. CDR3 nucleotides: TGTGCCAGCAGCCCCGTCCCGGCTAGCTACAATGAGCAGTTCTTC. It specifies CASSPVPASYNEQFF.

The chain is built from TRBV27 and TRBJ2-1, with D hard to call. Trimming took off 7 bases at V and 9 bases at J, with 22 bases between the two ends. The CDR3 contains 15 residues. The germline gives CDR1 MNHEY, CDR2 SMNVEV (reference sequence). The CDR3 bases are TGTGCCAGCATGTCTGCGGCAAGCCCCTTCACTGAGCAGTTCTTC. Translated: CASMSAASPFTEQFF.

V gene TRBV29-1 combines with J gene TRBJ1-2, with 7 positions matching TRBD1. This CDR3 comprises 12 residues. Germline-derived CDR1 and CDR2 are SQVTM and ANQGSEA. V gave up 3 bases and J gave up 8 bases; unmatched junction bases: 6. The CDR3 DNA is TGCAGCGTTGAGGAGGGGGCGGGCGGCTACACCTTC. Translated: CSVEEGAGGYTF.

This chain uses TRBV7-3 with TRBJ2-3, with 11 bases matching TRBD2. With 4 bases clipped from V and 0 bases from J, the junction kept 3 bases outside the gene matches. The CDR3 totals 16 residues. Germline V gene sequence: CDR1 SGHTA, CDR2 FQGTGA. This chain's CDR3 is CASSSRTSGSTDTQYF. The CDR3 nucleotides read TGTGCCAGCAGCTCCAGGACTAGCGGGAGCACAGATACGCAGTATTTT.